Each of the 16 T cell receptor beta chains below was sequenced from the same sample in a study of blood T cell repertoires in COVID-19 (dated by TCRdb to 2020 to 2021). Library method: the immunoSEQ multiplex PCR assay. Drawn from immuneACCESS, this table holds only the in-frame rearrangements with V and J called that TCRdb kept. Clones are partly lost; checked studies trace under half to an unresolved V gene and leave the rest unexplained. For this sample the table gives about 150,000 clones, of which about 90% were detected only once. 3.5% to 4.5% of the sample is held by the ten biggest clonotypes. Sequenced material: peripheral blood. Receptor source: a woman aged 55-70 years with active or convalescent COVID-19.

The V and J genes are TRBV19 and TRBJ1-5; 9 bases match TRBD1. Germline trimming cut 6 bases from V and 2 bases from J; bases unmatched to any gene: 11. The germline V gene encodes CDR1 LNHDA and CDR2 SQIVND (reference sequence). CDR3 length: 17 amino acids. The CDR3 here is CASSEQGARGGNQPQHF. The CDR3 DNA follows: TGTGCCAGTAGCGAACAGGGGGCGAGAGGCGGCAATCAGCCCCAGCATTTT.

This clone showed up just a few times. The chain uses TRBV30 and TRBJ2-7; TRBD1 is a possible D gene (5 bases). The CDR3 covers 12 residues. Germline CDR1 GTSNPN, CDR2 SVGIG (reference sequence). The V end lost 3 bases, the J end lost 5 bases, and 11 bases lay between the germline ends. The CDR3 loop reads CAWSPGHNEQYF. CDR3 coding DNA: TGTGCCTGGAGCCCAGGACATAACGAGCAGTACTTC. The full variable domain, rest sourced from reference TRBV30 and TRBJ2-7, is SQTIHQWPATLVQPVGSPLSLECTVEGTSNPNLYWYRQAAGRGLQLLFYSVGIGQISSEVPQNLSASRPQDRQFILSSKKLLLSDSGFYLCAWSPGHNEQYFGPGTRLTVT.

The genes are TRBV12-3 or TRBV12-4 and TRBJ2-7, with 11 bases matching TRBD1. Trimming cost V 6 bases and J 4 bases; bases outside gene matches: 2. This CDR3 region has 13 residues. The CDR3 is CASRRDRGYEQYF. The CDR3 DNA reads TGTGCCAGCAGAAGGGACAGGGGGTACGAGCAGTACTTC.

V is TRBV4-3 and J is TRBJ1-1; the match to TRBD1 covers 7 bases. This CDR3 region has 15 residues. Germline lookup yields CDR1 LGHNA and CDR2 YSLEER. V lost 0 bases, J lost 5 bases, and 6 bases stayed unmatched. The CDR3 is CASSQDIQGMTEAFF. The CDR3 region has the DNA TGCGCCAGCAGCCAAGATATACAGGGGATGACTGAAGCTTTCTTT.

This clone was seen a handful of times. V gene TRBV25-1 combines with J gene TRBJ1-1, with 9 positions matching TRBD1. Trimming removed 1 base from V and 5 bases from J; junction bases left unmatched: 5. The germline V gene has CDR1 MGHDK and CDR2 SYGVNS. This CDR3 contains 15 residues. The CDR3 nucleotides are TGTGCCAGCAGTGAATCGGGACAGGGCGGGACTGAAGCTTTCTTT. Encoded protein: CASSESGQGGTEAFF.

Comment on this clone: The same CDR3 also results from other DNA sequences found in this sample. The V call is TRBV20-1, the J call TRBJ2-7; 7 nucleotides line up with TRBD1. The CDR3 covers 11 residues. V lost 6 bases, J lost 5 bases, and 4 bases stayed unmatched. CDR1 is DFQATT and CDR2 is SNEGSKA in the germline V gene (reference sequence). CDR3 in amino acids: CSARQGNEQYF. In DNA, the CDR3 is TGCAGTGCCAGACAGGGTAACGAGCAGTACTTC.

The CDR3 loop is CASSRSWSPLHF. The CDR3 DNA reads TGTGCCAGCAGCCGGTCTTGGTCACCCCTCCACTTT. V is TRBV6-6 and J is TRBJ1-6; unclear D gene. Germline CDR1 is MNHNY and CDR2 is SVGAGI (reference sequence). The CDR3 contains 12 residues. Trimming cost V 6 bases and J 10 bases, with 10 bases left between them.

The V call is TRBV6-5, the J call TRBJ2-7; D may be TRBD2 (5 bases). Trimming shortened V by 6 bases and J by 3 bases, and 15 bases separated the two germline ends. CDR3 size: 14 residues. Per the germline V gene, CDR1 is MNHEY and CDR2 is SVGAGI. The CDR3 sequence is CASRDYPGVYEQYF. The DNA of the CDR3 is TGTGCCAGCAGAGACTACCCTGGCGTCTACGAGCAGTACTTC.

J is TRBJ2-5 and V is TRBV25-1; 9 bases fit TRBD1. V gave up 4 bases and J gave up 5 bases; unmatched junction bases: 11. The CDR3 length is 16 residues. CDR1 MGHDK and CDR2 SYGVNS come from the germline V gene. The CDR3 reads CASSAGTGLTAETQYF. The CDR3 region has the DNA TGTGCCAGCAGTGCCGGGACAGGGTTAACGGCTGAGACCCAGTACTTC. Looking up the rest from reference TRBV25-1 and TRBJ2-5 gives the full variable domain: EADIYQTPRYLVIGTGKKITLECSQTMGHDKMYWYQQDPGMELHLIHYSYGVNSTEKGDLSSESTVSRIRTEHFPLTLESARPSHTSQYLCASSAGTGLTAETQYFGPGTRLLVL.

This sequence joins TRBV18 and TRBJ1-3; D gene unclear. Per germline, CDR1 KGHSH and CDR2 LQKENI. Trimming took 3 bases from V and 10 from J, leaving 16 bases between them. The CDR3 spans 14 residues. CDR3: CASSPTPGGSTIYF. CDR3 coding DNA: TGTGCCAGCTCACCGACGCCTGGAGGGAGTACCATATATTTT.

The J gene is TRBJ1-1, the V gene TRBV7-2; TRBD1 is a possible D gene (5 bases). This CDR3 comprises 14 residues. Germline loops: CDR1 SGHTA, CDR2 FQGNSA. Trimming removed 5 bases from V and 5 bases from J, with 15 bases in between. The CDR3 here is CASSGRTSRTEAFF. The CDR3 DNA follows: TGTGCCAGCAGCGGCCGGACATCGAGGACTGAAGCTTTCTTT.

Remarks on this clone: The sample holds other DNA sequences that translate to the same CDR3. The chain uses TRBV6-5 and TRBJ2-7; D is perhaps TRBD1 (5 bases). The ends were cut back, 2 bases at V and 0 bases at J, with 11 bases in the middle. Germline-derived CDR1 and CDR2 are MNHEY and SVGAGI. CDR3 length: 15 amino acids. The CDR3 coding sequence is TGTGCCAGCAGTTACCGAACAGGATCCTCCTACGAGCAGTACTTC. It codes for CASSYRTGSSYEQYF.

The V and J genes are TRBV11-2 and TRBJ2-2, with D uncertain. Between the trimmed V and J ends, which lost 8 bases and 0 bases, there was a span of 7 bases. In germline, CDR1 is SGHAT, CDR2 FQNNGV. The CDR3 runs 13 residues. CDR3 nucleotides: TGTGCCAGCGGCTACACGAACACCGGGGAGCTGTTTTTT. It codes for CASGYTNTGELFF.

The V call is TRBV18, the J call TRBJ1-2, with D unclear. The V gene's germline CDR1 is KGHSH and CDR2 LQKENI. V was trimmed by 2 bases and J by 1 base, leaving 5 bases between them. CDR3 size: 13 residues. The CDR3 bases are TGTGCCAGCTCACCAAGGAGTAACTATGGCTACACCTTC. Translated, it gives CASSPRSNYGYTF.

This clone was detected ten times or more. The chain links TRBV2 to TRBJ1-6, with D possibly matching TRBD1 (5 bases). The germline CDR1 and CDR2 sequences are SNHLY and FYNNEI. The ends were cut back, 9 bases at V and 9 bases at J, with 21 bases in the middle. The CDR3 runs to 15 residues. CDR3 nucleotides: TGTGCCAGTGACGGCGACAGAACCTTTAGTTCACCCCTCCACTTT. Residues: CASDGDRTFSSPLHF.

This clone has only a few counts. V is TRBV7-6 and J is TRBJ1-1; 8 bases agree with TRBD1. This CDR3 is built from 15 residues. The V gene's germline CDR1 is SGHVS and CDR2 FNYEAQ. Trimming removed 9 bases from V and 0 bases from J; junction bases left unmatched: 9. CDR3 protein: CASAPGTGLNTEAFF. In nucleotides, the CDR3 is TGTGCCAGTGCTCCCGGGACAGGTCTGAACACTGAAGCTTTCTTT.